The 31 T cell receptor beta chains below all came from one sample that was sequenced in a study of human T cells and chemical hapten exposure. Each CDR3 protein gets one entry after TCRdb re-called the RACE reads with MiXCR. The sample records approximately 90,000 distinct CDR3 sequences, under 12% being singletons. The time point: patch test 1, 2 weeks after DPC sensitization. This sample's treatment: therapeutic diphenylcyclopropenone sensitization with weekly scalp DPC. Specimen: whole blood, collected in connection with sensitization to the hapten diphenylcyclopropenone (DPC). These receptors all come from a man in his forties with alopecia areata. Some clones in this sample may be carry-over from other donors' samples.

CDR3 protein: CASSDLAGGPAEQYF. In DNA form, the CDR3 reads TGTGCCAGCAGTGATTTAGCGGGAGGGCCGGCCGAGCAGTACTTC. The chain couples TRBV6-1 to TRBJ2-7; 11 positions match TRBD2. The ends lost 3 bases at V and 6 bases at J; junction bases unmatched: 7. Germline V gene data show CDR1 as MNHNS and CDR2 as SASEGT. CDR3 length: 15 amino acids.

The V and J genes are TRBV10-3 and TRBJ2-4; the D gene is possibly TRBD1 (5 bases). CDR1 is ENHRY and CDR2 is SYGVKD in the germline V gene. Trimming removed 3 bases at V and 5 bases at J, with 11 bases between. The CDR3 is 14 residues long. The CDR3 DNA sequence: TGTGCCATCAGTGATTCAAGGGGCCAAAACATTCAGTACTTC. It codes for CAISDSRGQNIQYF.

A few counts support this clonotype. The V and J genes are TRBV20-1 and TRBJ2-3, with 8 bases aligning to TRBD1. The trim removed 6 bases at V and 4 bases at J, leaving 6 bases unmatched. The CDR3 length is 13 residues. Germline lookup yields CDR1 DFQATT and CDR2 SNEGSKA (reference sequence). The DNA of the CDR3 is TGCAGTGCGAGGACAGGGATTTCAGATACGCAGTATTTT. Its translation is CSARTGISDTQYF.

This clonotype appeared a few times. The chain links TRBV6-2 or TRBV6-3 to TRBJ2-7; possibly TRBD2 for D (6 bases). Germline CDR1 and CDR2: MNHEY and SVGEGT. The germline V and J ends were trimmed by 11 bases and 0 bases, with 11 bases remaining between them. This CDR3 is 12 amino acids long. The CDR3 DNA follows: TGTGCCGCAGGAGGGTACTCCTACGAGCAGTACGTC. This gives the protein CAAGGYSYEQYV.

The chain links TRBV6-5 to TRBJ2-3, with D perhaps TRBD2 (6 bases). Germline V gene sequence: CDR1 MNHEY, CDR2 SVGAGI. V was cut by 6 bases and J by 0 bases, with 10 bases left in between. This CDR3 has 14 residues. CDR3 region: CASRYGSSTDTQYF. CDR3 in DNA: TGTGCCAGCAGATACGGGAGTAGCACAGATACGCAGTATTTT.

The rearrangement links TRBV30 to TRBJ2-3, with a weak D call TRBD1 (6 bases). Germline CDR1 and CDR2: GTSNPN and SVGIG (reference sequence). CDR3 size: 13 residues. V was clipped by 2 bases and J by 6 bases, with 12 bases between them. The CDR3 protein is CAWSTGQLDTQYF. CDR3 DNA sequence: TGTGCCTGGAGTACTGGACAGCTCGATACGCAGTATTTT.

A few counts support this clonotype. This rearrangement joins TRBV7-6 to TRBJ2-7; 9 bases agree with TRBD1. V shed 5 bases and J 5 bases; nucleotides not matched to a gene: 19. CDR3 length: 18 amino acids. The germline V gene has CDR1 SGHVS and CDR2 FNYEAQ. The CDR3 is CASSISIWETGGSHEQYF. As DNA, the CDR3 is TGTGCCAGCAGCATTTCTATATGGGAGACAGGGGGATCTCACGAGCAGTACTTC.

This clonotype showed up just a few times. The chain combines TRBV20-1 with TRBJ2-7, with D perhaps TRBD2 (6 bases). Trimming removed 1 base at V and 1 base at J, with 20 bases between. This CDR3 is 17 amino acids long. The germline V gene encodes CDR1 DFQATT and CDR2 SNEGSKA (reference sequence). CDR3 sequence: CSARGPIGTPFSYEQYF. The DNA of the CDR3 is TGCAGTGCTAGAGGCCCAATCGGGACTCCCTTTTCCTACGAGCAGTACTTC.

This clonotype was counted a few times. The chain joins TRBV18 to TRBJ2-1; 7 nucleotides line up with TRBD1. CDR3 size: 14 residues. The V and J ends lost 3 bases and 6 bases, in that order; junction bases with no gene match: 5. The germline V gene has CDR1 KGHSH and CDR2 LQKENI. CDR3 bases: TGTGCCAGCTCACCGGGCGCAGGGGGCAATGAGCAGTTCTTC. Amino acid sequence: CASSPGAGGNEQFF.

This clonotype appeared a few times. The chain uses TRBV6-5 and TRBJ2-7; D is unclear. The CDR3 covers 16 residues. Trimming removed 0 bases at V and 4 bases at J, with 16 bases between. Germline CDR1 reads MNHEY; CDR2 reads SVGAGI. The CDR3 region has the DNA TGTGCCAGCAGTTACTCTAACAATGAAGGAGCTTACGAGCAGTACTTC. It encodes CASSYSNNEGAYEQYF.

The chain joins TRBV12-3 or TRBV12-4 to TRBJ1-2, with 8 bases identical to TRBD1. There are 11 residues in the CDR3. V shed 5 bases, J shed 13 bases, and the junction held 6 bases outside the gene matches. This CDR3 reads CASSDDRGSTF. As DNA, the CDR3 is TGTGCCAGCAGTGATGACAGGGGATCCACCTTC.

This chain joins TRBV4-3 and TRBJ2-7; possible D gene TRBD1, 5 bases. The CDR3 loop spans 15 amino acids. Germline CDR1 is LGHNA and CDR2 is YSLEER. Trimming stripped 4 bases from V and 2 bases from J, with 15 bases between. CDR3 residues: CASSPVWGETYEQYF. The CDR3 DNA sequence: TGCGCCAGCAGCCCGGTGTGGGGCGAAACCTACGAGCAGTACTTC.

The V gene is TRBV5-1, the J gene TRBJ2-3, with D unresolved. The CDR3 has 15 residues. The V and J ends lost 0 bases and 2 bases respectively, with 10 bases between them. The germline gives CDR1 SGHRS, CDR2 YFSETQ. The CDR3 spells CASSLDSAPTDTQYF. The CDR3 DNA follows: TGCGCCAGCAGCTTGGACTCGGCACCCACAGATACGCAGTATTTT. The full variable domain, in which reference TRBV5-1 and TRBJ2-3 provide the parts outside the CDR3, is KAGVTQTPRYLIKTRGQQVTLSCSPISGHRSVSWYQQTPGQGLQFLFEYFSETQRNKGNFPGRFSGRQFSNSRSEMNVSTLELGDSALYLCASSLDSAPTDTQYFGPGTRLTVL.

This clonotype was observed a few times. The V gene is TRBV6-2 or TRBV6-3, the J gene TRBJ2-7; TRBD1 matches at 8 bases. V lost 6 bases, J lost 6 bases, and 7 bases stayed unmatched. The CDR3 loop spans 13 amino acids. CDR1 and CDR2 (germline): MNHEY, SVGEGT. The CDR3 coding sequence is TGTGCCAGCAGCCTAAGGACAGGGCGCGAGCAGTACGTC. It yields the protein CASSLRTGREQYV.

This clonotype came up a few times. The V gene is TRBV3-1, the J gene TRBJ2-1; D is unclear. The germline gives CDR1 LGHDT, CDR2 YNNKEL (reference sequence). The CDR3 runs to 13 residues. V was cut by 4 bases and J by 8 bases, with 12 bases left in between. In DNA, the CDR3 is TGTGCCAGCAGCCTTGGGCCAAGGGATGAGCAGTTCTTC. It encodes CASSLGPRDEQFF.

This clonotype has more than one count but fewer than ten. The V gene is TRBV20-1, the J gene TRBJ2-1; D uncertain. CDR3 length: 14 residues. CDR1 is DFQATT and CDR2 is SNEGSKA in the germline V gene (reference sequence). Trimming removed 3 bases at V and 7 bases at J, with 16 bases between. The DNA of the CDR3 is TGCAGTGCTAGTCGGGTGCCTTGGGTGAATGAGCAGTTCTTC. It yields the protein CSASRVPWVNEQFF.

This clonotype was recorded a few times. This chain uses TRBV10-3 with TRBJ2-7, with a weak D call TRBD2 (6 bases). V gave up 4 bases and J gave up 4 bases, with 14 bases separating them. Per the germline V gene, CDR1 is ENHRY and CDR2 is SYGVKD. CDR3 length: 14 amino acids. CDR3 sequence reads: CAISVTGVGYEQYF. The CDR3 bases are TGTGCCATCAGTGTTACGGGAGTGGGATACGAGCAGTACTTC.

The chain has TRBV29-1 and TRBJ1-1; 9 bases line up with TRBD1. Looked up from germline, CDR1 is SQVTM and CDR2 is ANQGSEA. The length of the CDR3 is 15 residues. After removal of 4 bases from V and 2 bases from J, the junction contained 8 bases not matched to a gene. The CDR3 coding sequence is TGCAGCGTTGCGGACAGGGGAACTTTCAACACTGAAGCTTTCTTT. Translating it yields CSVADRGTFNTEAFF.

The chain couples TRBV28 to TRBJ2-1, with 13 bases identical to TRBD2. V trimming: 3 bases; J trimming: 8 bases; junction bases outside the gene matches: 22. Germline V gene data show CDR1 as MDHEN and CDR2 as SYDVKM. CDR3 length: 21 amino acids. The CDR3: CASSFLSINPPPLAGGYEQFF. CDR3 coding DNA: TGTGCCAGCAGTTTTCTTTCCATAAACCCCCCCCCACTAGCGGGAGGGTATGAGCAGTTCTTC.

This clonotype showed up just a few times. J is TRBJ2-5 and V is TRBV20-1; D is perhaps TRBD2 (7 bases). From germline, CDR1 is DFQATT and CDR2 SNEGSKA (reference sequence). V was trimmed by 8 bases and J by 4 bases, leaving 11 bases between them. CDR3 length: 11 amino acids. In DNA, the CDR3 is TGCAGTAAAGGGGGGGGAGAGACCCAGTACTTC. As protein: CSKGGGETQYF.

The V call is TRBV6-5, the J call TRBJ1-1; weak D call: TRBD1 (5 bases). The CDR3 is 15 residues long. Germline CDR1 reads MNHEY; CDR2 reads SVGAGI. V was clipped by 5 bases and J by 3 bases, with 16 bases between them. The CDR3 reads CASSPNFAGDTEAFF. The CDR3 DNA sequence: TGTGCCAGCAGTCCAAACTTTGCGGGGGACACTGAAGCTTTCTTT.

This sequence joins TRBV29-1 and TRBJ2-2; D is ambiguous. CDR1 SQVTM and CDR2 ANQGSEA come from the germline V gene. The CDR3 runs to 10 residues. Trimming removed 6 bases at V and 4 bases at J, with 3 bases between. For the CDR3, the DNA is TGCAGCGTGGGCACCGGGGAGCTGTTTTTT. It specifies CSVGTGELFF.

This clonotype was seen a handful of times. J is TRBJ2-5 and V is TRBV12-3 or TRBV12-4; D perhaps matches TRBD1 (5 bases). CDR3 length equals 14 residues. The V end was cut by 2 bases, the J end by 5 bases, with 12 bases between. This CDR3 is CASSLIQGIETQYF. CDR3 in DNA: TGTGCCAGCAGTTTAATCCAGGGTATTGAGACCCAGTACTTC.

This sequence joins TRBV10-2 and TRBJ2-1; the match to TRBD1 covers 9 bases. Germline V gene data show CDR1 as WSHSY and CDR2 as SAAADI. J gave up 3 bases and V 6 bases, and 3 bases lay outside the gene matches. CDR3 length: 14 amino acids. The CDR3 protein is CASRTGGVYNEQFF. CDR3 coding DNA: TGCGCCAGCAGGACAGGGGGGGTCTACAATGAGCAGTTCTTC.

V usage is TRBV5-1 and J usage is TRBJ2-7; D is ambiguous. The germline V and J ends were trimmed by 0 bases and 2 bases, with 12 bases remaining between them. This CDR3 contains 15 residues. Germline V CDR1 and CDR2: SGHRS, YFSETQ. DNA for the CDR3: TGCGCCAGCAGCTTGGACGTCAGTCCGCCCTACGAGCAGTACTTC. This translates into CASSLDVSPPYEQYF.

This clonotype was detected a few times. The V and J genes are TRBV20-1 and TRBJ2-1, with TRBD1 identical over 8 bases. Germline trimming cut 0 bases from V and 7 bases from J; bases unmatched to any gene: 8. The length of the CDR3 is 15 residues. Germline V gives CDR1 DFQATT, CDR2 SNEGSKA (reference sequence). In DNA form, the CDR3 reads TGCAGTGCTAGAGATAGCCAGGGGGCGCAGAATGAGCAGTTCTTC. It specifies CSARDSQGAQNEQFF.

V usage is TRBV7-2 and J usage is TRBJ2-5; D call uncertain. The CDR3 sequence is 12 residues long. The V gene lost 4 bases and the J gene lost 4 bases, with 7 bases spanning the gap. CDR1 and CDR2 (germline): SGHTA, FQGNSA. CDR3 region: CASSWLGETQYF. CDR3 coding DNA: TGTGCCAGCAGCTGGCTCGGAGAGACCCAGTACTTC.

There are a few counts of this clonotype. CDR3 in amino acids: CSAEGPAQETQYF. CDR3 bases: TGCAGCGCGGAAGGTCCGGCTCAAGAGACCCAGTACTTC. V is TRBV29-1 and J is TRBJ2-5; D is unresolved. The germline gives CDR1 SQVTM, CDR2 ANQGSEA. Trimming left V 7 bases short and J 2 bases short, with 14 bases between. The CDR3 length is 13 residues.

The table lists this clonotype with many counts. V gene TRBV9 combines with J gene TRBJ1-5; TRBD1 might be the D (5 bases). Looked up from germline, CDR1 is SGDLS and CDR2 is YYNGEE. CDR3 length equals 16 residues. V dropped 0 bases and J dropped 1 base, with 11 bases sitting between them. CDR3 loop: CASSVAGVVSNQPQHF. CDR3 DNA: TGTGCCAGCAGCGTAGCGGGGGTCGTGAGCAATCAGCCCCAGCATTTT.

This clonotype appeared a few times. The chain employs TRBV15 and TRBJ2-1; D not resolved. CDR1 is LNHNV and CDR2 is YYDKDF in the germline V gene (reference sequence). The ends were cut back, 1 base at V and 4 bases at J, with 5 bases in the middle. The CDR3 totals 13 residues. The CDR3 here is CATSRAVYNEQFF. The CDR3 nucleotides are TGTGCCACCAGCAGAGCGGTTTACAATGAGCAGTTCTTC.

This clonotype was detected many times. The chain carries TRBV4-2 and TRBJ1-3; no clear D. This CDR3 spans 15 amino acids. Germline V CDR1 and CDR2: LGHNA, YNFKEQ. Trimming left V 0 bases short and J 4 bases short, with 10 bases between. Here the CDR3 reads CASSQERGGGNTIYF. In nucleotides, the CDR3 is TGTGCCAGCAGCCAAGAAAGAGGTGGCGGAAACACCATATATTTT.